This T cell receptor beta chain appears in the sequencing data of a study of beta chain features in type 1 diabetes. Germline V lookup: CDR1 LNHDA, CDR2 SQIVND (reference sequence). This CDR3 spans 14 amino acids. Trimming removed 3 bases at V and 8 bases at J, with 14 bases between. On this clone itself: Its antigen is unknown.

Study results and limitations: Moderate yet significant TCRB CDR3 shortening was seen in Type 1 diabetes patients in all four CD4+ subsets.

TCRB transcripts that were expressed got sequenced, as all of the isolated RNA had been reverse transcribed. This table comes from immunoSEQ multiplex PCR, and its TCRdb copy is limited to in-frame clones, with some not included. The sample shows about 150,000 clones, approximately 8.1% of them seen only once. Sequencing was carried out using central memory CD4+ T cells from blood. The clonotype was recovered from a woman in her forties with type 1 diabetes. V usage is TRBV19 and J usage is TRBJ2-1; the D gene is possibly TRBD1 (5 bases). CDR3 nucleotides: TGTGCCAGTAGTATTAGTACAGGAGTATATGAGCAGTTCTTC. Amino acids: CASSISTGVYEQFF.